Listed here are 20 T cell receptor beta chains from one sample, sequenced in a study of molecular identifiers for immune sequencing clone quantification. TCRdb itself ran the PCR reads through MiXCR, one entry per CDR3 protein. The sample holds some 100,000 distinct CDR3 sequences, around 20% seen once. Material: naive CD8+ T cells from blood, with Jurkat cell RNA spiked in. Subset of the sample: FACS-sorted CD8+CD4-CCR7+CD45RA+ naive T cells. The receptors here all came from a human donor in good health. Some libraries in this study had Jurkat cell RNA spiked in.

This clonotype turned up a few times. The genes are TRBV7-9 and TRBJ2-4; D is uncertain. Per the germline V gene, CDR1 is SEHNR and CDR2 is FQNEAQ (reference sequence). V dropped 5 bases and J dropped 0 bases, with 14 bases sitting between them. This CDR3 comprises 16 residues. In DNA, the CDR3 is TGTGCCAGCAGCCTAGAGGTGGGCTCAGCCAAAAACATTCAGTACTTC. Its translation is CASSLEVGSAKNIQYF.

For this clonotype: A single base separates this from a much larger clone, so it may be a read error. CDR3 protein: CSVEGLANSSYNEQFF. Here the CDR3 DNA reads TGCAGCGTTGAAGGACTAGCGAATAGCTCCTACAATGAGCAGTTCTTC. This chain uses TRBV29-1 with TRBJ2-1; 8 bases are a match to TRBD2. CDR1 and CDR2 (germline): SQVTM, ANQGSEA. The CDR3 contains 16 residues. J was trimmed by 0 bases and V by 1 base; bases with no gene match: 5.

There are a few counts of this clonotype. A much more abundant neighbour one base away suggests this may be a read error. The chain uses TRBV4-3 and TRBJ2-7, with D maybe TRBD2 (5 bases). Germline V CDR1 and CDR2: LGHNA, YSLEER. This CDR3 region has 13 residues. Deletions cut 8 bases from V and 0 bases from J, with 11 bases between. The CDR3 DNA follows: TGCGCCAGCGCGGAGGACGGCTCCTACGAGCAGTACTTC. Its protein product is CASAEDGSYEQYF.

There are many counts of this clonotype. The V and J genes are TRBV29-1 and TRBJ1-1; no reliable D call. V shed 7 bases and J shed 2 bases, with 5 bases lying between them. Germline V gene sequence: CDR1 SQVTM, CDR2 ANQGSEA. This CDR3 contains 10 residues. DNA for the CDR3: TGCAGCGCCAAAAACACTGAAGCTTTCTTT. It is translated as CSAKNTEAFF.

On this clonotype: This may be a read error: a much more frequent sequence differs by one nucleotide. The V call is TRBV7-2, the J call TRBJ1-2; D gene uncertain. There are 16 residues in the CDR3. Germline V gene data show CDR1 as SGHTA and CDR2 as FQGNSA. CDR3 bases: TGTGCCAGCAGCGACCCCGTGACCAAGTACAACTATGACTACACCTTC. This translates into CASSDPVTKYNYDYTF.

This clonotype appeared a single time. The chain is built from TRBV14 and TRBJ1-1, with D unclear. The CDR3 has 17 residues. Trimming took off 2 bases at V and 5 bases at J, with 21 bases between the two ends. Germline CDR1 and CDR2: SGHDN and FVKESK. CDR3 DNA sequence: TGTGCCAGCAGCCAAATTTTGAGAGCTCTGGGTCGGACTGAAGCTTTCTTT. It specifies CASSQILRALGRTEAFF.

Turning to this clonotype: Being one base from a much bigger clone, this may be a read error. The CDR3 sequence is CASGPTREGFAGELFF. CDR3 in DNA: TGTGCTAGTGGCCCGACCCGGGAGGGGTTCGCCGGGGAGCTGTTTTTT. The chain couples TRBV12-5 to TRBJ2-2, with 8 bases matching TRBD2. V dropped 6 bases and J dropped 6; count of bases not matched to a gene: 12. From germline, CDR1 is LGHNT and CDR2 FRNRAP. This CDR3 region has 16 residues.

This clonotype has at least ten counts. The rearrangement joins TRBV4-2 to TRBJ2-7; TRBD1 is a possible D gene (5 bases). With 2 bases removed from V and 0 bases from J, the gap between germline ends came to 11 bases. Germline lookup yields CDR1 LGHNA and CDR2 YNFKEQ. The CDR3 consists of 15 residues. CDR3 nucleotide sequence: TGTGCCAGCAGCCAACTGACAGCCAACTCCTACGAGCAGTACTTC. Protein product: CASSQLTANSYEQYF.

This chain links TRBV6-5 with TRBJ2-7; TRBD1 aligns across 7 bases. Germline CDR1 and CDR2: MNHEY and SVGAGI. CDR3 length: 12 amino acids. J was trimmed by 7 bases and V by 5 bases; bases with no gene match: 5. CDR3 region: CASSQTGDEQYF. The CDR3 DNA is TGTGCCAGCAGTCAAACAGGGGATGAGCAGTACTTC.

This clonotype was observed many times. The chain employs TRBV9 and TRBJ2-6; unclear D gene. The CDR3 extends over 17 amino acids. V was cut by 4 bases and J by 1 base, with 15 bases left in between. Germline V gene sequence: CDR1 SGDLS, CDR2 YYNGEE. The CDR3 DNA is TGTGCCAGCAGCTCCAGCCCGCCCACTTCTGGGGCCAACGTCCTGACTTTC. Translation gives CASSSSPPTSGANVLTF.

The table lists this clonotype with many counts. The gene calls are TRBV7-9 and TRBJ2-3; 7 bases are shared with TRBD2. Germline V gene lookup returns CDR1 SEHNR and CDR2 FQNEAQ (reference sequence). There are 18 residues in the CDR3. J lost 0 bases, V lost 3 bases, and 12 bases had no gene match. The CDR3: CASSFPSSGGMSTDTQYF. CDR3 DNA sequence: TGTGCCAGCAGCTTTCCGTCTAGCGGAGGAATGAGCACAGATACGCAGTATTTT.

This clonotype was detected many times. CDR3 bases: TGTGCCAGCAGTTTCGGGGATTCCTACGAGCAGTACTTC. This sequence encodes CASSFGDSYEQYF. This sequence joins TRBV12-3 or TRBV12-4 and TRBJ2-7, with a possible D match to TRBD2 (5 bases). The V and J ends lost 3 bases and 1 base respectively, with 7 bases between them. The length of the CDR3 is 13 residues.

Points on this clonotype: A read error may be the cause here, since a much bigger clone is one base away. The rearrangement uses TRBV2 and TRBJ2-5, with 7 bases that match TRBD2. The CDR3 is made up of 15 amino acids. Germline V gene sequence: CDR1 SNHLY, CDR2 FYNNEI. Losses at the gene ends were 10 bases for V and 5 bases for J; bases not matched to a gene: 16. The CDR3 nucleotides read TGTGCCAACAGCCTTTCGGTCCAGGGAGGGGAGACCCAGTACTTC. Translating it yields CANSLSVQGGETQYF.

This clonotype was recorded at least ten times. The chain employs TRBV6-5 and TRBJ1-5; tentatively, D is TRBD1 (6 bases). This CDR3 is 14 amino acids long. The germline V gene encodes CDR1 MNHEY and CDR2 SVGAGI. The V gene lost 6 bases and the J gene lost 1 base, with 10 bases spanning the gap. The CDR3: CASSLGTSNQPQHF. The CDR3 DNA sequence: TGTGCCAGCAGCCTCGGGACAAGCAATCAGCCCCAGCATTTT.

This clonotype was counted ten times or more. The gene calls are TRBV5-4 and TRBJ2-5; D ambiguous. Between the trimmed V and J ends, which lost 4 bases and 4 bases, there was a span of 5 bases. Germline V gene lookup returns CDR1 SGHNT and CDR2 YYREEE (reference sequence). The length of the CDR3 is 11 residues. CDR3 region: CASSGGETQYF. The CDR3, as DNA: TGTGCCAGCAGCGGCGGAGAGACCCAGTACTTC.

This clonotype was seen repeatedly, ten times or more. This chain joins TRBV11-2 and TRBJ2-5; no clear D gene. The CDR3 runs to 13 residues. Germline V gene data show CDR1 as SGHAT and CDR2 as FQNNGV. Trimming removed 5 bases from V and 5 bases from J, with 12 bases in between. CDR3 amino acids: CASSPPVQETQYF. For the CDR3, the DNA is TGTGCCAGCAGCCCCCCGGTCCAGGAGACCCAGTACTTC.

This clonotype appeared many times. CDR3: CALSLSASLYEQYF. CDR3 nucleotide sequence: TGTGCCTTGTCGCTATCAGCGAGTCTCTACGAGCAGTACTTC. This chain uses TRBV30 with TRBJ2-7; D unresolved. The germline CDR1 and CDR2 sequences are GTSNPN and SVGIG (reference sequence). Trimming shortened V by 7 bases and J by 3 bases, and 19 bases separated the two germline ends. This CDR3 is built from 14 residues.

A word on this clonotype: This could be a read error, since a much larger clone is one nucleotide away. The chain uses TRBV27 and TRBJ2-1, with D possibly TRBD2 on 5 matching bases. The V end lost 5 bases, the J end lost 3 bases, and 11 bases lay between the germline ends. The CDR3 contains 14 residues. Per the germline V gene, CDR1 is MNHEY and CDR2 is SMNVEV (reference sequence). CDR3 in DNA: TGTGCCAGCAGTCTAGTGGGAGACTACAATGAGCAGTTCTTC. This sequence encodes CASSLVGDYNEQFF.

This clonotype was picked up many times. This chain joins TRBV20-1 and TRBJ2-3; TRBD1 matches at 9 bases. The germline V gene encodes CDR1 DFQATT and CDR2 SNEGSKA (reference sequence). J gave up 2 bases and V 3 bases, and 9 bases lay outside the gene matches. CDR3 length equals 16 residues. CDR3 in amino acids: CSASLTGGPPTDTQYF. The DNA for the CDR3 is TGCAGTGCTAGCCTCACAGGGGGCCCCCCCACAGATACGCAGTATTTT.

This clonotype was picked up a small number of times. The CDR3 DNA follows: TGCGCCAGCAGCCAAGATTTTCCAGGGTCGATGAACACTGAAGCTTTCTTT. It encodes CASSQDFPGSMNTEAFF. The chain links TRBV4-3 to TRBJ1-1; D perhaps matches TRBD1 (5 bases). Germline V gene data show CDR1 as LGHNA and CDR2 as YSLEER. Trimming cost V 0 bases and J 0 bases, with 14 bases left between them. CDR3 size: 17 residues.